Included here is one TCR beta chain sequence, with context. The CDR3 runs to 17 residues. The germline V gene encodes CDR1 LNHNV and CDR2 YYDKDF (reference sequence). V was cut by 3 bases and J by 9 bases, with 24 bases left in between. This record comes from a study of blood T cell repertoires in COVID-19. Generated by immunoSEQ multiplex PCR, the TCRdb table keeps only in-frame clones and is missing some. Among 200,000 to 300,000 clones listed, approximately 86% were seen once. Sequencing was carried out using peripheral blood. The chain is built from TRBV15 and TRBJ2-1; a weak D match, TRBD2 (6 bases). This receptor was taken from a human donor in a cohort sampled during active COVID-19. The DNA for the CDR3 is TGTGCCACCAGCAGCCCCTCCTCTAGCGATTTAGTCAGTGAGCAGTTCTTC. Translation: CATSSPSSSDLVSEQFF.